This T cell receptor beta chain was found in a study of blood T cells in healthy people across ages. Comment on this clonotype: No antigen is known for it.

PBMCs were isolated at a quantity of at least 6 million per sample. Next came a second PCR, run for about 7 to 12 cycles, which used a sample-barcoded 5' primer along with a J-beta primer mix. TCRdb reprocessed the 5' RACE reads with MiXCR, giving one entry per CDR3 protein. The repertoire holds under 2,000,000 distinct CDR3 sequences, with roughly 50% as singletons. Study-wide points: Age showed a roughly linear inverse relationship with TCR beta diversity per million T cells.

The sequenced sample consisted of blood. The TCR was taken from a woman in her 40s in good health.

The CDR3 DNA is TGTGCCAGCAGCTTACAGGGGCCAATAGTGAATGAGCAGTTCTTC. Protein product: CASSLQGPIVNEQFF. The chain is built from TRBV11-2 and TRBJ2-1; D possibly corresponds to TRBD1 (6 bases). Trimming took 2 bases from V and 7 from J, leaving 15 bases between them. The CDR3 has 15 residues. In germline, CDR1 is SGHAT, CDR2 FQNNGV.